The rows below give T cell receptor beta chains drawn from one sample of a study of T cells after yellow fever vaccination. A single record per CDR3 protein comes from TCRdb applying MiXCR to the 5' RACE reads. The table records 180,000 or so distinct CDR3 sequences, roughly 9.6% of them present only once. The source was CD8+ T cells sorted from PBMCs, collected 15 days after the yellow fever booster vaccination. The source is a young man who received the YFV17D yellow fever vaccine. Each CDR3 is given with its conserved first and last residue. A D gene is named only where the DNA matches it firmly. Expanded clones get a size class; other rows say once, few or many, or leave the size out.

J: TRBJ2-3; D: -; size: many; length: 15; V: TRBV7-9; CDR3: CASTPRSRPGDTQYF; DNA: TGTGCCAGCACCCCCCGGAGCAGGCCTGGAGATACGCAGTATTTT
J: TRBJ1-2; D: -; size: many; length: 14; V: TRBV4-1; CDR3: CASSQDPGSYGYTF; DNA: TGCGCCAGCAGCCAAGATCCGGGTTCCTATGGCTACACCTTC
J: TRBJ1-4; D: -; size: -; length: 14; V: TRBV7-9; CDR3: CASSPRGAKEKLFF; DNA: TGTGCCAGCAGCCCGCGAGGGGCCAAGGAAAAACTGTTTTTT
J: TRBJ2-7; D: -; size: few; length: 12; V: TRBV7-6; CDR3: CASSSPPYEQYF; DNA: TGTGCCAGCAGCTCGCCTCCCTACGAGCAGTACTTC
J: TRBJ1-1; D: -; size: many; length: 15; V: TRBV13; CDR3: CASSQGQGEYTEAFF; DNA: TGTGCCAGCAGCCAAGGCCAGGGCGAGTACACTGAAGCTTTCTTT
J: TRBJ2-3; D: -; size: many; length: 15; V: TRBV7-2; CDR3: CASSLVGGRTDTQYF; DNA: TGTGCCAGCAGCTTAGTCGGGGGGCGCACAGATACGCAGTATTTT
J: TRBJ2-2; D: TRBD1; size: -; length: 14; V: TRBV7-3; CDR3: CASSSLTGGGELFF; DNA: TGTGCCAGCAGCAGCTTGACAGGGGGCGGGGAGCTGTTTTTT
J: TRBJ2-1; D: TRBD2; size: few; length: 15; V: TRBV6-6; CDR3: CASSYTQRGVNEQFF; DNA: TGTGCCAGCAGTTACACACAGCGGGGGGTGAATGAGCAGTTCTTC
J: TRBJ2-2; D: TRBD2; size: many; length: 14; V: TRBV3-1; CDR3: CASSFGLASGELFF; DNA: TGTGCCAGCAGCTTCGGACTAGCATCCGGGGAGCTGTTTTTT
J: TRBJ1-2; D: -; size: -; length: 16; V: TRBV5-6; CDR3: CASGPMEWGVPYGYTF; DNA: TGTGCCAGCGGACCGATGGAATGGGGCGTACCGTATGGCTACACCTTC
J: TRBJ2-1; D: TRBD1; size: -; length: 14; V: TRBV5-4; CDR3: CASSLGDRINEQFF; DNA: TGTGCCAGCAGCTTGGGGGACAGGATCAATGAGCAGTTCTTC
J: TRBJ1-6; D: -; size: few; length: 13; V: TRBV6-5; CDR3: CASSYGRGSRLHF; DNA: TGTGCCAGCAGTTACGGTCGCGGGAGCCGGCTCCACTTT
J: TRBJ2-5; D: -; size: few; length: 17; V: TRBV7-3; CDR3: CASSLNGGDHGGETQYF; DNA: TGTGCCAGCAGCTTAAACGGGGGAGATCATGGAGGCGAGACCCAGTACTTC
J: TRBJ1-2; D: -; size: few; length: 11; V: TRBV30; CDR3: CAYSYGGGYTF; DNA: TGTGCCTATTCGTATGGTGGGGGCTACACCTTC
J: TRBJ2-1; D: TRBD2; size: -; length: 18; V: TRBV6-6; CDR3: CASSPGTSGGGRGYEQFF; DNA: TGTGCCAGCAGTCCCGGGACTAGCGGGGGGGGTAGGGGCTATGAGCAGTTCTTC
J: TRBJ2-1; D: -; size: -; length: 11; V: TRBV19; CDR3: CASSKYNEQFF; DNA: TGTGCCAGTAGTAAGTACAATGAGCAGTTCTTC
J: TRBJ1-6; D: -; size: many; length: 16; V: TRBV28; CDR3: CASSFLGGGENSPLHF; DNA: TGTGCCAGCAGTTTTCTCGGGGGAGGTGAGAATTCACCCCTCCACTTT
J: TRBJ2-2; D: -; size: many; length: 15; V: TRBV5-1; CDR3: CASSLGTANTGELFF; DNA: TGCGCCAGCAGCTTGGGGACAGCGAACACCGGGGAGCTGTTTTTT
J: TRBJ2-3; D: -; size: few; length: 15; V: TRBV7-9; CDR3: CASSLGFGITDTQYF; DNA: TGTGCCAGCAGCTTAGGGTTTGGGATCACAGATACGCAGTATTTT
J: TRBJ1-4; D: -; size: few; length: 13; V: TRBV2; CDR3: CASMTQTNEKLFF; DNA: TGTGCCAGCATGACTCAAACTAATGAAAAACTGTTTTTT
J: TRBJ2-3; D: TRBD2; size: -; length: 16; V: TRBV4-3; CDR3: CASSQGTGTRLDTQYF; DNA: TGCGCCAGCAGCCAGGGAACCGGGACTAGGTTGGATACGCAGTATTTT
J: TRBJ2-3; D: -; size: -; length: 12; V: TRBV29-1; CDR3: CSVAGVTDTQYF; DNA: TGCAGCGTTGCCGGGGTCACAGATACGCAGTATTTT
J: TRBJ2-2; D: -; size: -; length: 14; V: TRBV12-3/TRBV12-4; CDR3: CASSLQPNTGELFF; DNA: TGTGCCAGCAGTTTGCAACCCAACACCGGGGAGCTGTTTTTT
J: TRBJ1-1; D: -; size: few; length: 15; V: TRBV6-5; CDR3: CASSYYGRGNTEAFF; DNA: TGTGCCAGCAGTTACTATGGACGGGGGAACACTGAAGCTTTCTTT
J: TRBJ2-1; D: -; size: few; length: 17; V: TRBV7-9; CDR3: CASSLYEGGYSYNEQFF; DNA: TGTGCCAGCAGCTTGTACGAGGGGGGTTACTCCTACAATGAGCAGTTCTTC
J: TRBJ1-5; D: -; size: few; length: 15; V: TRBV7-8; CDR3: CASSRGGNSNQPQHF; DNA: TGTGCCAGCAGCCGTGGCGGAAATAGCAATCAGCCCCAGCATTTT
J: TRBJ1-1; D: -; size: few; length: 17; V: TRBV4-2; CDR3: CASSQEVGGIGRTEAFF; DNA: TGTGCCAGCAGCCAAGAGGTAGGGGGAATTGGAAGGACTGAAGCTTTCTTT
J: TRBJ1-1; D: -; size: few; length: 14; V: TRBV3-1; CDR3: CASSLRTSNTEAFF; DNA: TGTGCCAGCAGCCTACGGACATCTAACACTGAAGCTTTCTTT
J: TRBJ2-5; D: -; size: few; length: 13; V: TRBV7-6; CDR3: CASSPLLEETQYF; DNA: TGTGCCAGCAGTCCACTCCTAGAAGAGACCCAGTACTTC
J: TRBJ2-3; D: -; size: many; length: 11; V: TRBV10-1; CDR3: CASSDADTQYF; DNA: TGCGCCAGCAGTGACGCAGATACGCAGTATTTT
J: TRBJ1-2; D: -; size: -; length: 12; V: TRBV29-1; CDR3: CSVDDVNYGYTF; DNA: TGCAGCGTTGATGATGTCAACTATGGCTACACCTTC
J: TRBJ2-6; D: -; size: many; length: 13; V: TRBV20-1; CDR3: CSARVSGANVLTF; DNA: TGCAGTGCTAGAGTCTCTGGGGCCAACGTCCTGACTTTC
J: TRBJ1-2; D: -; size: few; length: 16; V: TRBV4-3; CDR3: CASSQGGGPGFYGYTF; DNA: TGCGCCAGCAGCCAAGGGGGCGGTCCGGGGTTCTATGGCTACACCTTC